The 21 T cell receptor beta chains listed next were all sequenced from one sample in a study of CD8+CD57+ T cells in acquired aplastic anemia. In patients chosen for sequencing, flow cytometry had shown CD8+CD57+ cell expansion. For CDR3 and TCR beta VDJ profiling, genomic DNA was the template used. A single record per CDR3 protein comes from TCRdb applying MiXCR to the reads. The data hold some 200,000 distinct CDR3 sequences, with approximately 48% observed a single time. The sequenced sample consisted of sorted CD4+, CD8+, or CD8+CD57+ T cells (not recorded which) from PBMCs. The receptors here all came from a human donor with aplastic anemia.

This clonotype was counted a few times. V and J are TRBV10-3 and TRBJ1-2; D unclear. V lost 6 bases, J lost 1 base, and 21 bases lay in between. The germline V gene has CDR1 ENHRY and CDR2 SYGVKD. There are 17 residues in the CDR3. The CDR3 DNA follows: TGTGCCATCAGCGACGACGACGTGCTGAGACTTAACTATGGCTACACCTTC. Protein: CAISDDDVLRLNYGYTF.

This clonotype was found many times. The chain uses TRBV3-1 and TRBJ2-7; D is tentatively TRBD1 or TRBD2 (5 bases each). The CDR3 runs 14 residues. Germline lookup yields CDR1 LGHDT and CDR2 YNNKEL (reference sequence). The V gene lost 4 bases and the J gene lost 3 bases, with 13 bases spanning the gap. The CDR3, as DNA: TGTGCCAGCAGCCCCCGGGACCGACTCTACGAGCAGTACTTC. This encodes CASSPRDRLYEQYF.

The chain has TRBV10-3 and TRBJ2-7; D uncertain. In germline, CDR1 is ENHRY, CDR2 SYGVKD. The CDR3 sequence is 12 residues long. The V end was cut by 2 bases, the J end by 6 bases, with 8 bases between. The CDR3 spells CAISEEQSEQYF. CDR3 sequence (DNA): TGTGCCATCAGTGAGGAGCAGTCCGAGCAGTACTTC.

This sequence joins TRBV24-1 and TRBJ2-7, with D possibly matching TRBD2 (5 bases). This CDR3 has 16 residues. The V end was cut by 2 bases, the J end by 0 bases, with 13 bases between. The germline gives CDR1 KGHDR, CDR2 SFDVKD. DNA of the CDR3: TGTGCCACCAGTGATTCGACCGCGGGTTTCTCCTACGAGCAGTACTTC. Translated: CATSDSTAGFSYEQYF.

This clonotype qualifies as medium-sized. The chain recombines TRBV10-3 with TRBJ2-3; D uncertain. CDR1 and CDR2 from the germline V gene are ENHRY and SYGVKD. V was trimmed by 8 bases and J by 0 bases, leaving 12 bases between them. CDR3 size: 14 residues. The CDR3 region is CAIGSEASTDTQYF. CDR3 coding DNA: TGTGCCATCGGAAGCGAGGCTAGCACAGATACGCAGTATTTT.

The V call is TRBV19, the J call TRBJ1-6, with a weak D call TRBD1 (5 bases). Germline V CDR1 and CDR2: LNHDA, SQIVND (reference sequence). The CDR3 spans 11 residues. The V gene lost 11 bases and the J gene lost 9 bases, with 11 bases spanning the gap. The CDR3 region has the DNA TGTGCCTTGCCAAGGGGTTCACCCCTCCACTTT. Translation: CALPRGSPLHF.

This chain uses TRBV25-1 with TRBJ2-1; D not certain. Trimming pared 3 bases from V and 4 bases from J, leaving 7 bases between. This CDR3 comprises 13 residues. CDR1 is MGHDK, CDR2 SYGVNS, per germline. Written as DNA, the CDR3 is TGTGCCAGCAGTGAGTCGTATTACAATGAGCAGTTCTTC. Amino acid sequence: CASSESYYNEQFF. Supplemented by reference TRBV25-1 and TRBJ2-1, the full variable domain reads EADIYQTPRYLVIGTGKKITLECSQTMGHDKMYWYQQDPGMELHLIHYSYGVNSTEKGDLSSESTVSRIRTEHFPLTLESARPSHTSQYLCASSESYYNEQFFGPGTRLTVL.

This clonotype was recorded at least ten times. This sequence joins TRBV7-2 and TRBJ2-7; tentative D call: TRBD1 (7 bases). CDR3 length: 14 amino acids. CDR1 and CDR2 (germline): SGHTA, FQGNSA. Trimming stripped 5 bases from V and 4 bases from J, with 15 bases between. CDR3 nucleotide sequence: TGTGCCAGCAGCCGCCGACAGGGAGGATACGAGCAGTACTTC. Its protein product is CASSRRQGGYEQYF.

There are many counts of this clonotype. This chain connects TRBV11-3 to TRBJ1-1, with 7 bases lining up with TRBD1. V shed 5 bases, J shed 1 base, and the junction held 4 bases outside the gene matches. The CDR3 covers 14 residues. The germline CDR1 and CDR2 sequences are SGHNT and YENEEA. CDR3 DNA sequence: TGTGCCAGCAGCCTACAGGGGACGAACACTGAAGCTTTCTTT. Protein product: CASSLQGTNTEAFF. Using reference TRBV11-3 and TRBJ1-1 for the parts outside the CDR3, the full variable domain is EAGVVQSPRYKIIEKKQPVAFWCNPISGHNTLYWYLQNLGQGPELLIRYENEEAVDDSQLPKDRFSAERLKGVDSTLKIQPAELGDSAVYLCASSLQGTNTEAFFGQGTRLTVV.

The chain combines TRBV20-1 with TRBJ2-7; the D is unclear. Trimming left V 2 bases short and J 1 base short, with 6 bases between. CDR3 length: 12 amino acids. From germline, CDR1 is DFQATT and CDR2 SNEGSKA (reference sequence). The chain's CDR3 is CSARHGSYEQYF. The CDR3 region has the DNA TGCAGTGCTAGACACGGATCCTACGAGCAGTACTTC.

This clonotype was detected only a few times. Written as DNA, the CDR3 is TGTGCCTGGAACCCTAGACTAGCGGGAGGGTACGAGCAGTACTTC. Amino acids: CAWNPRLAGGYEQYF. The rearrangement uses TRBV30 and TRBJ2-7; 14 bases fit TRBD2. Germline CDR1 and CDR2: GTSNPN and SVGIG (reference sequence). The J segment lost 4 bases and the V segment lost 4 bases, leaving 6 bases of the junction unmatched. This CDR3 has 15 amino acids.

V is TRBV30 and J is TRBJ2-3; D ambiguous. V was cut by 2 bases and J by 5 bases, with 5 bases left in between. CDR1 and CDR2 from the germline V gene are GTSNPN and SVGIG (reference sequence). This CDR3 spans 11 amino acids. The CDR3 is CAWSIVDTQYF. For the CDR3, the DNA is TGTGCCTGGAGTATAGTAGATACGCAGTATTTT.

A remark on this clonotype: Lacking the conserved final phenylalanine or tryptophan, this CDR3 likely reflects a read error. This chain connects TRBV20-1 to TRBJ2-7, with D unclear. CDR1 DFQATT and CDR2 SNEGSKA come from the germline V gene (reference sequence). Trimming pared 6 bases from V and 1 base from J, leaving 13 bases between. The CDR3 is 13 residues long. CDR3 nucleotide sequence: TGCAGTGCGAGCGAACTGCCTTCCTACGAGCAGTACATC. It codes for CSASELPSYEQYI.

The CDR3 nucleotides are TGTGCCATCAGTGAGCGGGGATTTCCGGATAACTATGGCTACACCTTC. This gives the protein CAISERGFPDNYGYTF. J is TRBJ1-2 and V is TRBV10-3; D not resolved. Per germline, CDR1 ENHRY and CDR2 SYGVKD. V dropped 2 bases and J dropped 1 base, with 14 bases sitting between them. This CDR3 has 16 residues.

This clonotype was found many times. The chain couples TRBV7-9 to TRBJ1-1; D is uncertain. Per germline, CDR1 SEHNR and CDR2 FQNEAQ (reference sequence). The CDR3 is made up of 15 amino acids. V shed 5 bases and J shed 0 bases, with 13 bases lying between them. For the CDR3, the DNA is TGTGCCAGCAGCCCTCGATACGGTATGAACACTGAAGCTTTCTTT. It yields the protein CASSPRYGMNTEAFF.

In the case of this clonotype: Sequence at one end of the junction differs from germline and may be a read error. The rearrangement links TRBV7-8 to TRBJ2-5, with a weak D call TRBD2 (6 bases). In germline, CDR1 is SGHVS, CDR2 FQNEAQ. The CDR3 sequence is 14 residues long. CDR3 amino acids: CASSLGLIGETQYF. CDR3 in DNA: TGCGCCAGCAGCTTGGGACTCATCGGAGAGACCCAGTACTTC.

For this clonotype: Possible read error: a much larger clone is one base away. The CDR3 DNA reads TGCGCCAGCAGCGGAGAAATCGGACAGGGGCAACACTATGGCTACACCTTC. Protein: CASSGEIGQGQHYGYTF. The chain combines TRBV5-1 with TRBJ1-2; 9 nucleotides match TRBD1. Trimming took 4 bases from V and 3 from J; bases not matched to a gene: 13. This CDR3 is 17 amino acids long. Germline lookup yields CDR1 SGHRS and CDR2 YFSETQ.

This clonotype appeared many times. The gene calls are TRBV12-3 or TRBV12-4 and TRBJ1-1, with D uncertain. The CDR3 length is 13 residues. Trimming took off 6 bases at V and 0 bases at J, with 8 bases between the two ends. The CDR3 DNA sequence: TGTGCCAGCAGCTCCCAAGTGAACACTGAAGCTTTCTTT. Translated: CASSSQVNTEAFF.

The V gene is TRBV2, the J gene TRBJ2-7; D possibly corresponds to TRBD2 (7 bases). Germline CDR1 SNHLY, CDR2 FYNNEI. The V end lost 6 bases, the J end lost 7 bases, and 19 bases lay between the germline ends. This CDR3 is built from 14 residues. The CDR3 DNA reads TGTGCCAGCAGCCTAGGGGGGGCGAGAGGGGAGCAGTACTTC. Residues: CASSLGGARGEQYF. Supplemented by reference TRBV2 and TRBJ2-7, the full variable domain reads EPEVTQTPSHQVTQMGQEVILRCVPISNHLYFYWYRQILGQKVEFLVSFYNNEISEKSEIFDDQFSVERPDGSNFTLKIRSTKLEDSAMYFCASSLGGARGEQYFGPGTRLTVT.

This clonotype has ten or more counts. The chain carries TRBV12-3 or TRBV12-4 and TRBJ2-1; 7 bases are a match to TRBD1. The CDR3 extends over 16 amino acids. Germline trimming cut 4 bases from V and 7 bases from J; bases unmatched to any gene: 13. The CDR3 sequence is CASSSDRLGVGNEQFF. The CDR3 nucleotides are TGTGCCAGCAGTTCGGACAGGTTGGGAGTAGGGAATGAGCAGTTCTTC.

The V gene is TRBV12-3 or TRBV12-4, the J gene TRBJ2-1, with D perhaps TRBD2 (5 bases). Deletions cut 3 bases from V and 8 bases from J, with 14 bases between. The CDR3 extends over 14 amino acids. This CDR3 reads CASSFETSSDEQFF. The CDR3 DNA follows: TGTGCCAGCAGTTTTGAAACTAGTTCCGATGAGCAGTTCTTC.